A selection of T cell receptor beta chains follows, all from one sample in a study of cytomegalovirus exposure and HLA in healthy donors. TCRdb's table, derived via immunoSEQ multiplex PCR, lists solely in-frame clones and lacks some. Among under 200,000 clones listed, roughly nine tenths were seen once. The sequenced material came from PBMCs. The receptor set was obtained from a woman between 18 and 29 years old in good health and CMV-seropositive. Each CDR3 is given with its conserved first and last residue. The D gene is left open where the match is weak. The size of a clone is reported for some rows only, either as once, few or many, or as a class for expanded clones.

D gene: TRBD2
J gene: TRBJ2-1
V gene: TRBV9
clone size: NA
CDR3 DNA: TGTGCCAGCAGCGTAGGAGGCGGGAGGGCGGCTGAGCAGTTCTTC
CDR3 protein: CASSVGGGRAAEQFF

D gene: TRBD1
J gene: TRBJ1-2
V gene: TRBV6-1
clone size: few
CDR3 DNA: TGTGCCAGCATTTTTGACGGGACAGGCTATGGCTACACCTTC
CDR3 protein: CASIFDGTGYGYTF

D gene: TRBD1
J gene: TRBJ1-1
V gene: TRBV29-1
clone size: once
CDR3 DNA: TGCAGCGTTGTCCCCCTAGGGACAGCGAGCCGCGCTTTCTTT
CDR3 protein: CSVVPLGTASRAFF

D gene: NA
J gene: TRBJ1-2
V gene: TRBV6-6
clone size: NA
CDR3 DNA: TGTGCCAGCAGTTTTGAAGGGGATGGCTACACCTTC
CDR3 protein: CASSFEGDGYTF

D gene: TRBD1
J gene: TRBJ1-5
V gene: TRBV2
clone size: NA
CDR3 DNA: TGTGCCAGCAGTCGACAGGGGACTAGCAATCAGCCCCAGCATTTT
CDR3 protein: CASSRQGTSNQPQHF

D gene: TRBD2
J gene: TRBJ2-2
V gene: TRBV6-6
clone size: NA
CDR3 DNA: TGTGCCAGCAGTCAACAGCGGGGCATTAACACCGGGGAGCTGTTTTTT
CDR3 protein: CASSQQRGINTGELFF

D gene: NA
J gene: TRBJ1-1
V gene: TRBV15
clone size: NA
CDR3 DNA: TGTGCCACCAGCAGAGCGTTTGAGGGAGAAGCTTTCTTT
CDR3 protein: CATSRAFEGEAFF

D gene: NA
J gene: TRBJ2-7
V gene: TRBV4-1
clone size: NA
CDR3 DNA: TGCGCCAGCAGCCAAGGAGGTGGCGGGGTTATCTCCTACGAGCAGTACTTC
CDR3 protein: CASSQGGGGVISYEQYF

D gene: NA
J gene: TRBJ2-3
V gene: TRBV27
clone size: NA
CDR3 DNA: TGTGCCAGCAGTTCCGAGGCCCTCACAGATACGCAGTATTTT
CDR3 protein: CASSSEALTDTQYF

D gene: NA
J gene: TRBJ2-3
V gene: TRBV4-1
clone size: NA
CDR3 DNA: TGCGCCAGCAGCCCCGTCCAGGTCTACGGCACAGATACGCAGTATTTT
CDR3 protein: CASSPVQVYGTDTQYF

D gene: NA
J gene: TRBJ2-7
V gene: TRBV6-1
clone size: NA
CDR3 DNA: TGTGCCAGCAGTGAAACTCAGGGACAAGGATTTTATGTGCGGCAGTACTTC
CDR3 protein: CASSETQGQGFYVRQYF

D gene: TRBD1
J gene: TRBJ2-7
V gene: TRBV5-1
clone size: NA
CDR3 DNA: TGCGCCAGCAGCAGGGACAGGGGGTTCTACGAGCAGTACTTC
CDR3 protein: CASSRDRGFYEQYF

D gene: TRBD1
J gene: TRBJ2-7
V gene: TRBV6-6
clone size: NA
CDR3 DNA: TGTGCCAGCAGACCTCCGGGACAGTCCTACGAGCAGTACTTC
CDR3 protein: CASRPPGQSYEQYF

D gene: TRBD2
J gene: TRBJ2-3
V gene: TRBV7-3
clone size: NA
CDR3 DNA: TGTGCCAGCAGCCTGAGGTCCCTAGCGGGAGTATCAGATACGCAGTATTTT
CDR3 protein: CASSLRSLAGVSDTQYF

D gene: TRBD2
J gene: TRBJ2-5
V gene: TRBV6-6
clone size: NA
CDR3 DNA: TGTGCCAGCAGTTTCGCGGGAGGGGAGACCCAGTACTTC
CDR3 protein: CASSFAGGETQYF

D gene: NA
J gene: TRBJ2-7
V gene: TRBV2
clone size: NA
CDR3 DNA: TGTGCCGCAAGGGAGTCCTCCTACGAGCAGTACTTC
CDR3 protein: CAARESSYEQYF

D gene: TRBD2
J gene: TRBJ2-2
V gene: TRBV6-1
clone size: NA
CDR3 DNA: TGTGCCAGCAGTGTCCCCGGGGGGACCGGCACCGGGGAGCTGTTTTTT
CDR3 protein: CASSVPGGTGTGELFF

D gene: NA
J gene: TRBJ2-7
V gene: TRBV5-1
clone size: once
CDR3 DNA: TGCGCCAGCAGCTTCGCGGGACTCTCCTACGAGCAGTACTTC
CDR3 protein: CASSFAGLSYEQYF

D gene: TRBD1
J gene: TRBJ1-3
V gene: TRBV7-2
clone size: NA
CDR3 DNA: TGTGCCAGCAGCTTGAGTGGGACAGGGGTAAACACCATATATTTT
CDR3 protein: CASSLSGTGVNTIYF

D gene: TRBD2
J gene: TRBJ2-3
V gene: TRBV6-5
clone size: NA
CDR3 DNA: TGTGCCAGCACCGAAAGCGGGGGGGCCGTTACGCAGTATTTT
CDR3 protein: CASTESGGAVTQYF

D gene: NA
J gene: TRBJ1-4
V gene: TRBV19
clone size: NA
CDR3 DNA: TGTGCCAGTAGTATAGTGGGAGACAATGAAAAACTGTTTTTT
CDR3 protein: CASSIVGDNEKLFF

D gene: TRBD2
J gene: TRBJ2-1
V gene: TRBV18
clone size: NA
CDR3 DNA: TGTGCCAGCTCACCAGGACTAGCGGGATTGGATGAGCAGTTCTTC
CDR3 protein: CASSPGLAGLDEQFF

D gene: NA
J gene: TRBJ2-2
V gene: TRBV28
clone size: NA
CDR3 DNA: TGTGCCAGCAGTCTCTACACCGGGGAGCTGTTTTTT
CDR3 protein: CASSLYTGELFF

D gene: TRBD1
J gene: TRBJ2-1
V gene: TRBV5-4
clone size: NA
CDR3 DNA: TGTGCCAGCAGCTGGACAGGGGACAATGAGCAGTTCTTC
CDR3 protein: CASSWTGDNEQFF

D gene: TRBD2
J gene: TRBJ2-2
V gene: TRBV6-5
clone size: NA
CDR3 DNA: TGTGCCAGCAGTTACGCTAGCGGTAGGACCGGGGAGCTGTTTTTT
CDR3 protein: CASSYASGRTGELFF

D gene: NA
J gene: TRBJ1-3
V gene: TRBV4-1
clone size: NA
CDR3 DNA: TGCGCCAGCAGCCAAGATGGCGCCAGGGGCGCTGGAAACACCATATATTTT
CDR3 protein: CASSQDGARGAGNTIYF

D gene: NA
J gene: TRBJ1-6
V gene: TRBV6-5
clone size: once
CDR3 DNA: TGTGCCAGCAGCATTGACAGAGTTTCACCCCTCCACTTT
CDR3 protein: CASSIDRVSPLHF

D gene: NA
J gene: TRBJ2-7
V gene: TRBV7-6
clone size: NA
CDR3 DNA: TGTGCCAGCAGCTTAGGGGCATCCTCCGAGCAGTACTTC
CDR3 protein: CASSLGASSEQYF

D gene: TRBD1
J gene: TRBJ2-7
V gene: TRBV30
clone size: NA
CDR3 DNA: TGTGCCGGGAACAGGGGGCCCTTCTACGAGCAGTACTTC
CDR3 protein: CAGNRGPFYEQYF

D gene: NA
J gene: TRBJ2-1
V gene: TRBV4-1
clone size: NA
CDR3 DNA: TGCGCCAGCAGCTACTCCCGGGGCAATGAGCAGTTCTTC
CDR3 protein: CASSYSRGNEQFF

D gene: TRBD1
J gene: TRBJ1-2
V gene: TRBV9
clone size: few
CDR3 DNA: TGTGCCAGCAGCTCTACGGGACAGGGGGCATATGGCTACACCTTC
CDR3 protein: CASSSTGQGAYGYTF

D gene: NA
J gene: TRBJ2-7
V gene: TRBV5-8
clone size: NA
CDR3 DNA: TGTGCCAGCAGCGGCAGGGCATTCTACGAGCAGTACTTC
CDR3 protein: CASSGRAFYEQYF

D gene: NA
J gene: TRBJ2-7
V gene: TRBV18
clone size: NA
CDR3 DNA: TGTGCCAGCTCACCGAAGGGGCAGGGCTCCTACGAGCAGTACTTC
CDR3 protein: CASSPKGQGSYEQYF

D gene: TRBD1
J gene: TRBJ1-2
V gene: TRBV6-6
clone size: NA
CDR3 DNA: TGTGCCAGCAGTTCCCAGGGGGCTGTTGGCTACACCTTC
CDR3 protein: CASSSQGAVGYTF

D gene: TRBD2
J gene: TRBJ2-7
V gene: TRBV7-9
clone size: NA
CDR3 DNA: TGTGCCAGCAGCTTAGGGGGCGGGAGAAGATCCGGCGAGCAGTACTTC
CDR3 protein: CASSLGGGRRSGEQYF

D gene: NA
J gene: TRBJ1-6
V gene: TRBV30
clone size: NA
CDR3 DNA: TGTGCCTGGAGTTCGGACATCCTCCCCGGTTCACCCCTCCACTTT
CDR3 protein: CAWSSDILPGSPLHF

D gene: TRBD1
J gene: TRBJ2-7
V gene: TRBV29-1
clone size: NA
CDR3 DNA: TGCAGCGTTGTCTTGACAGGGGGCCCCTACGAGCAGTACTTC
CDR3 protein: CSVVLTGGPYEQYF

D gene: NA
J gene: TRBJ2-7
V gene: TRBV6-6
clone size: NA
CDR3 DNA: TGTGCCAGCAGTTACTCGCAGGGGAACGAGCAGTACTTC
CDR3 protein: CASSYSQGNEQYF

D gene: TRBD2
J gene: TRBJ2-4
V gene: TRBV7-9
clone size: NA
CDR3 DNA: TGTGCCAGCAGCCACGGACTAGCGGGAGTGGGGAAAAACATTCAGTACTTC
CDR3 protein: CASSHGLAGVGKNIQYF

D gene: NA
J gene: TRBJ2-5
V gene: TRBV27
clone size: NA
CDR3 DNA: TGTGCCAGCTCGTTCCGCAGGAGGGCCGGAGAGACCCAGTACTTC
CDR3 protein: CASSFRRRAGETQYF

D gene: TRBD2
J gene: TRBJ2-1
V gene: TRBV11-2
clone size: NA
CDR3 DNA: TGTGCCAGCAGCTCTTCGGGAGGGCCGGGTGAGCAGTTCTTC
CDR3 protein: CASSSSGGPGEQFF

D gene: NA
J gene: TRBJ1-5
V gene: TRBV7-2
clone size: NA
CDR3 DNA: TGTGCCAGCAGCTTAGTTTTTCAGGGGAATCAGCCCCAGCATTTT
CDR3 protein: CASSLVFQGNQPQHF

D gene: NA
J gene: TRBJ1-1
V gene: TRBV6-1
clone size: once
CDR3 DNA: TGTGCCGCTTCCTACTTGGACAGCATGAACACTGAAGCTTTCTTT
CDR3 protein: CAASYLDSMNTEAFF

D gene: NA
J gene: TRBJ1-1
V gene: TRBV29-1
clone size: NA
CDR3 DNA: TGCAGCGTTGTCCAGCGTCTGAACACTGAAGCTTTCTTT
CDR3 protein: CSVVQRLNTEAFF

D gene: TRBD1
J gene: TRBJ2-3
V gene: TRBV5-1
clone size: NA
CDR3 DNA: TGCGCCAGCAGCTTGCAGGGGGCGAGCACAGATACGCAGTATTTT
CDR3 protein: CASSLQGASTDTQYF

D gene: NA
J gene: TRBJ2-2
V gene: TRBV7-9
clone size: NA
CDR3 DNA: TGTGCCAGCAGCTTTTTTAGGGGATACACCGGGGAGCTGTTTTTT
CDR3 protein: CASSFFRGYTGELFF

D gene: TRBD1
J gene: TRBJ1-3
V gene: TRBV7-9
clone size: NA
CDR3 DNA: TGTGCCAGCAGCTTAACACAAGGGGGCCAAAACACCATATATTTT
CDR3 protein: CASSLTQGGQNTIYF

D gene: TRBD1
J gene: TRBJ2-5
V gene: TRBV7-2
clone size: NA
CDR3 DNA: TGTGCCAGCAGCTTAAGACAGGGGCTATTCCAAGAGACCCAGTACTTC
CDR3 protein: CASSLRQGLFQETQYF

D gene: NA
J gene: TRBJ2-7
V gene: TRBV19
clone size: once
CDR3 DNA: TGTGCCAGTACCCCCGGAAGGGGGTACGAGCAGTACTTC
CDR3 protein: CASTPGRGYEQYF

D gene: NA
J gene: TRBJ2-7
V gene: TRBV5-5
clone size: NA
CDR3 DNA: TGTGCCAGCAGCTCAGGGTACCACGAGCAGTACTTC
CDR3 protein: CASSSGYHEQYF

D gene: NA
J gene: TRBJ2-5
V gene: TRBV30
clone size: NA
CDR3 DNA: TGTGCCTGGAGTGTATTGGCTGAAGAGACCCAGTACTTC
CDR3 protein: CAWSVLAEETQYF

D gene: NA
J gene: TRBJ2-5
V gene: TRBV5-1
clone size: NA
CDR3 DNA: TGCGCCAGCAGCTTGGCCGGCAGGGGGGCGGAGACCCAGTACTTC
CDR3 protein: CASSLAGRGAETQYF

D gene: NA
J gene: TRBJ2-7
V gene: TRBV18
clone size: NA
CDR3 DNA: TGTGCCAGCTCCTCCGGACAGACCATCTACGAGCAGTACTTC
CDR3 protein: CASSSGQTIYEQYF